The T cell receptor (beta chain) described here comes from a study of radiation and T cells in renal cell carcinoma. General study results and limits: Baseline intratumoral clonotype presence is unknown without pretreatment biopsies. From baseline, blood top tumor clonotypes peaked at 2 weeks post-radiation.

Germline assignment: CDR1 SGHRS and CDR2 YFSETQ. This CDR3 region has 15 residues. Trimming at V came to 7 bases and at J to 0 bases, leaving 6 bases not matched to a gene. Time point defined: baseline pretreatment blood. Treatment here: 15 Gy SBRT to primary tumor, nephrectomy 4 weeks later. As to this clone: The antigen is unknown.

This table comes from immunoSEQ multiplex PCR, and its TCRdb copy is limited to in-frame clones, with some not included. This sample carries some 150,000 clones, around nine tenths of them seen once, and the ten largest clones take around 12%. The source was blood, collected from a patient whose treatment included radiotherapy and nephrectomy. The clonotype was recovered from a woman aged 50 to 60 with renal cell carcinoma. This chain links TRBV5-1 with TRBJ2-3; 9 bases are a match to TRBD2. CDR3 bases: TGCGCCAGCGCGGCGGCGGGGGGGAGCACAGATACGCAGTATTTT. This encodes CASAAAGGSTDTQYF. Complete variable domain (other parts from reference TRBV5-1 and TRBJ2-3): KAGVTQTPRYLIKTRGQQVTLSCSPISGHRSVSWYQQTPGQGLQFLFEYFSETQRNKGNFPGRFSGRQFSNSRSEMNVSTLELGDSALYLCASAAAGGSTDTQYFGPGTRLTVL.